These 25 T cell receptor beta chains came from one sample sequenced in a study of T cells in localized non-small cell lung cancer. Sequenced by immunoSEQ multiplex PCR; TCRdb stores in-frame clones only, minus some. Of thousands of clones in the sample, 40% were seen once. The input for sequencing was lung tumor tissue, taken before any cancer treatment. These receptors all stem from a male donor older than 55 with stage II squamous cell lung carcinoma.

The chain has TRBV10-1 and TRBJ1-4; possible D gene TRBD1, 6 bases. Germline CDR1 is WNHNN and CDR2 is SYGVQD (reference sequence). The CDR3 is 13 amino acids. The V and J ends lost 4 bases and 13 bases respectively, with 16 bases between them. The CDR3 DNA follows: TGCGCCAGCAGTGGTGGCAGGGGAGGAGCACTGTTTTTT. Protein: CASSGGRGGALFF.

The chain recombines TRBV9 with TRBJ2-3, with a tentative D call TRBD1 (6 bases). The CDR3 runs to 12 residues. V lost 7 bases, J lost 0 bases, and 6 bases lay in between. The germline CDR1 and CDR2 sequences are SGDLS and YYNGEE. The CDR3 reads CASGTSTDTQYF. The CDR3 DNA follows: TGTGCCAGCGGGACAAGCACAGATACGCAGTATTTT.

Comment on this clone: The same CDR3 arises from other DNA sequences in this sample as well. The chain uses TRBV18 and TRBJ2-1; either TRBD1 or TRBD2 may fit D (5 bases each). This CDR3 comprises 15 residues. Trimming pared 3 bases from V and 1 base from J, leaving 10 bases between. CDR1 and CDR2 (germline): KGHSH, LQKENI. The CDR3 bases are TGTGCCAGCTCACCTTCTGGGGGTTCCTACAATGAGCAGTTCTTC. It encodes CASSPSGGSYNEQFF.

The genes are TRBV6-8 and TRBJ2-7, with D possibly matching TRBD2 (6 bases). CDR3 length: 12 residues. The germline V gene has CDR1 MNHGY and CDR2 SAAAGT. The V gene lost 6 bases and the J gene lost 2 bases, with 8 bases spanning the gap. The CDR3: CASSQRAYEQYF. CDR3 coding DNA: TGTGCCAGCAGCCAGCGGGCCTACGAGCAGTACTTC.

This clone was counted only a few times. The J gene is TRBJ2-1, the V gene TRBV12-5; D not certain. Germline-derived CDR1 and CDR2 are LGHNT and FRNRAP. The CDR3 has 12 residues. The CDR3 protein is CASTKEFYGQFF. The CDR3 nucleotides read TGTGCCAGCACCAAAGAATTTTACGGGCAGTTCTTC.

The V and J genes are TRBV19 and TRBJ2-6; the D is unclear. Germline V gene sequence: CDR1 LNHDA, CDR2 SQIVND (reference sequence). The CDR3 covers 14 residues. The V end was cut by 6 bases, the J end by 3 bases, with 9 bases between. The CDR3 here is CASSLGYGANVLTF. DNA for the CDR3: TGTGCCAGTAGCCTGGGGTATGGGGCCAACGTCCTGACTTTC.

This clone has just a few counts. This sequence joins TRBV6-8 and TRBJ2-1; TRBD2 agrees at 10 bases. V trimming: 5 bases; J trimming: 6 bases; junction bases outside the gene matches: 4. The CDR3 sequence is 14 residues long. Germline V gene data show CDR1 as MNHGY and CDR2 as SAAAGT. In DNA form, the CDR3 reads TGTGCCAGCAGTAAGCGGGAGGGATTCAATGAGCAGTTCTTC. This gives the protein CASSKREGFNEQFF.

CDR3 sequence reads: CAIRGWGEDTDTQYF. Written as DNA, the CDR3 is TGTGCCATCAGAGGGTGGGGCGAAGACACAGATACGCAGTATTTT. This rearrangement joins TRBV6-8 to TRBJ2-3; the D call may be TRBD1 or TRBD2 (5 bases each). This CDR3 spans 15 amino acids. Germline CDR1 reads MNHGY; CDR2 reads SAAAGT. The V and J ends lost 10 bases and 2 bases respectively, with 19 bases between them.

CDR3 region: CASSVGTDTQYF. The CDR3 nucleotides are TGTGCCAGCAGCGTAGGCACAGATACGCAGTATTTT. The chain combines TRBV9 with TRBJ2-3; D gene unclear. CDR1 is SGDLS, CDR2 YYNGEE, per germline. The CDR3 runs to 12 residues. Deletions cut 0 bases from V and 1 base from J, with 0 bases between.

This clone came up a few times. The chain couples TRBV6-8 to TRBJ2-1; 9 bases match TRBD2. V gave up 11 bases and J gave up 7 bases; unmatched junction bases: 9. Germline CDR1 MNHGY, CDR2 SAAAGT. CDR3 length equals 13 residues. CDR3 nucleotide sequence: TGTGCCTCAATGGCTAGCGGGATTAATGAGCAGTTCTTC. The encoded protein is CASMASGINEQFF.

V gene TRBV29-1 combines with J gene TRBJ2-2; D is unclear. Germline CDR1 SQVTM, CDR2 ANQGSEA. V gave up 3 bases and J gave up 0 bases, with 5 bases separating them. The CDR3 length is 13 residues. The CDR3 loop reads CSVDRTNTGELFF. The CDR3 DNA sequence: TGCAGCGTTGACAGGACGAACACCGGGGAGCTGTTTTTT.

This clone is large in the sample. The chain is built from TRBV6-8 and TRBJ2-7; TRBD2 agrees at 9 bases. After removal of 10 bases from V and 2 bases from J, the junction contained 9 bases not matched to a gene. Germline V lookup: CDR1 MNHGY, CDR2 SAAAGT. CDR3 length equals 14 residues. This chain's CDR3 is CAISPGTSTYEQYF. The CDR3 DNA reads TGTGCCATCAGCCCCGGGACTAGCACCTACGAGCAGTACTTC.

The rearrangement joins TRBV29-1 to TRBJ2-3; D call uncertain. Germline lookup yields CDR1 SQVTM and CDR2 ANQGSEA. The CDR3 is 13 amino acids. The V end was cut by 3 bases, the J end by 2 bases, with 9 bases between. The CDR3 region is CSVDWATTDTQYF. The CDR3 DNA sequence: TGCAGCGTTGATTGGGCTACCACAGATACGCAGTATTTT.

This clone was seen more than once but under ten times. This chain links TRBV6-8 with TRBJ2-5; D remains unclear. The V end lost 6 bases, the J end lost 1 base, and 21 bases lay between the germline ends. This CDR3 region has 17 residues. Per the germline V gene, CDR1 is MNHGY and CDR2 is SAAAGT. CDR3: CASSALRSRTPQETQYF. In DNA, the CDR3 is TGTGCCAGCAGCGCGCTCCGGAGCCGGACGCCCCAAGAGACCCAGTACTTC.

The genes are TRBV28 and TRBJ2-2, with a tentative D call TRBD1 (6 bases). V gave up 6 bases and J gave up 5 bases, with 16 bases separating them. This CDR3 is 15 amino acids long. Germline V gene lookup returns CDR1 MDHEN and CDR2 SYDVKM. The CDR3 DNA reads as TGTGCCAGCAGCCCCACAACAGGGTTAACCGGGGAGCTGTTTTTT. It specifies CASSPTTGLTGELFF. Full variable domain (remainder filled in from reference TRBV28 and TRBJ2-2): DVKVTQSSRYLVKRTGEKVFLECVQDMDHENMFWYRQDPGLGLRLIYFSYDVKMKEKGDIPEGYSVSREKKERFSLILESASTNQTSMYLCASSPTTGLTGELFFGEGSRLTVL.

The chain couples TRBV11-3 to TRBJ1-3; tentative D call: TRBD1 (5 bases). Germline loops: CDR1 SGHNT, CDR2 YENEEA. V gave up 6 bases and J gave up 4 bases, with 16 bases separating them. The CDR3 contains 15 residues. As DNA, the CDR3 is TGTGCCAGCAGTCAAGACAGTGGGGCCGGAAACACCATATATTTT. Amino acids: CASSQDSGAGNTIYF.

The rearrangement joins TRBV18 to TRBJ2-5; 14 nucleotides line up with TRBD2. The J segment lost 4 bases and the V segment lost 5 bases, leaving 3 bases of the junction unmatched. The CDR3 is made up of 15 amino acids. The germline V gene has CDR1 KGHSH and CDR2 LQKENI. The CDR3 spells CASSTGLAGVETQYF. Here the CDR3 DNA reads TGTGCCAGCTCAACGGGACTAGCGGGAGTAGAGACCCAGTACTTC.

The genes are TRBV19 and TRBJ2-1; D uncertain. Germline loops: CDR1 LNHDA, CDR2 SQIVND (reference sequence). Trimming removed 2 bases from V and 5 bases from J, with 13 bases in between. The CDR3 spans 15 residues. As DNA, the CDR3 is TGTGCCAGTAGTATAAGGTCCTTCGGCGACAATGAGCAGTTCTTC. Protein sequence: CASSIRSFGDNEQFF.

This clone was recorded a few times. The chain is built from TRBV18 and TRBJ1-1, with 8 bases identical to TRBD1. Looked up from germline, CDR1 is KGHSH and CDR2 is LQKENI. This CDR3 has 12 residues. Trimming cost V 6 bases and J 14 bases; bases outside gene matches: 11. CDR3 residues: CASSRTGTGCFF. As DNA, the CDR3 is TGTGCCAGCTCGCGGACCGGGACAGGATGCTTCTTT.

This clone was seen a few times. The chain couples TRBV7-1 to TRBJ2-5; D possibly corresponds to TRBD2 (5 bases). TRBV7-1 is filed as an ORF, its function uncertain. The CDR3 runs to 14 residues. V was shortened by 4 bases and J by 2 bases, with 11 bases between the two germline ends. The CDR3 nucleotides are TGTGCCAGCAGCTTATCCGGACTGCAAGAGACCCAGTACTTC. Its translation is CASSLSGLQETQYF.

Relative to its sample, this clone is medium-sized (0.01 to 0.1%). V and J are TRBV9 and TRBJ2-3; TRBD1 or TRBD2 may be the D gene (5 bases each). The CDR3 extends over 13 amino acids. V lost 4 bases and J lost 6, with 12 bases in between. The germline V gene encodes CDR1 SGDLS and CDR2 YYNGEE. The DNA of the CDR3 is TGTGCCAGCAGCCCCTTGTGGGGGGATACGCAGTATTTT. It specifies CASSPLWGDTQYF.

This clone was seen a handful of times. The rearrangement uses TRBV19 and TRBJ2-7; weak D call: TRBD2 (5 bases). The CDR3 length is 14 residues. The V gene's germline CDR1 is LNHDA and CDR2 SQIVND (reference sequence). The V and J ends lost 1 base and 2 bases respectively, with 9 bases between them. The CDR3 nucleotides are TGTGCCAGTAGTATAGCCGGGATTACCTACGAGCAGTACTTC. This codes for CASSIAGITYEQYF.

This chain links TRBV7-4 with TRBJ2-1; 12 nucleotides line up with TRBD2. J lost 15 bases, V lost 5 bases, and 14 bases had no gene match. There are 15 residues in the CDR3. Per the germline V gene, CDR1 is SGHVT and CDR2 is SQSDAQ. The CDR3 spells CASSPEGLAGGPPFF. CDR3 coding DNA: TGTGCCAGCAGCCCCGAGGGGCTAGCGGGAGGGCCTCCGTTCTTC.

The table lists this clone with a few counts. The chain combines TRBV6-1 with TRBJ2-7; perhaps TRBD1 as D (5 bases). The V end was cut by 0 bases, the J end by 2 bases, with 11 bases between. This CDR3 spans 15 amino acids. In germline, CDR1 is MNHNS, CDR2 SASEGT. Here the CDR3 reads CASSEAGLRTYEQYF. The CDR3 nucleotides read TGTGCCAGCAGTGAAGCGGGGCTACGGACCTACGAGCAGTACTTC.

In its sample, this clone was seen a few times. CDR3 sequence (DNA): TGTGCCACCAAGTCCTCTCGGGGCGAAACGCAGTATTTT. Translated: CATKSSRGETQYF. J is TRBJ2-3 and V is TRBV9; D possibly matches TRBD1 or TRBD2 (5 bases each). The V gene's germline CDR1 is SGDLS and CDR2 YYNGEE. V lost 9 bases and J 9 bases, leaving 20 bases between the germline ends. The CDR3 extends over 13 amino acids.